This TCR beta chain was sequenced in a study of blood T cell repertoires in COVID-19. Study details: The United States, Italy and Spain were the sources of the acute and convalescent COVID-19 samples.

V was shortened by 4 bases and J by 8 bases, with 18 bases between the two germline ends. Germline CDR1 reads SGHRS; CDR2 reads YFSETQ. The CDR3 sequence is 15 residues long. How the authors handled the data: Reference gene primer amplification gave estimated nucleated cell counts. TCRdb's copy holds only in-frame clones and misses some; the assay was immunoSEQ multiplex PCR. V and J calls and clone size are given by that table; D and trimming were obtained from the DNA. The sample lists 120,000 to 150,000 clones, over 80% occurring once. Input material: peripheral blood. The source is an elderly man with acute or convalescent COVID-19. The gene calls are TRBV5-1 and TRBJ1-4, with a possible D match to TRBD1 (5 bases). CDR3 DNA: TGCGCCAGCAGCGCTGAAGGGGTTGTCAAGGAAAAACTGTTTTTT. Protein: CASSAEGVVKEKLFF.